The entry below gives a single T cell receptor beta chain sequence along with its context. This sample was included in a study of shared clonotypes between healthy human individuals. Genomic DNA per cell subset filled all wells of several immunoSEQ plates. Using immunoSEQ multiplex PCR, the repertoire was profiled, and TCRdb retains in-frame clones only, with some absent. Of about 2.4 million clones listed, 85% to 95% were seen once; the top ten hold around 0.14%. Sequenced material: naive CD4+ T cells sorted from blood. Subset denoted: CD45RA+ positively selected. The sequence was obtained from a man between 18 and 35 years old in good health.

The CDR3 DNA is TGTGCCAGCAGACCCGGGACCGCTAATGAAAAACTGTTTTTT. Protein sequence: CASRPGTANEKLFF. The rearrangement links TRBV6-5 to TRBJ1-4; D may be TRBD1 (5 bases). Deletions cut 6 bases from V and 3 bases from J, with 11 bases between. Germline CDR1 MNHEY, CDR2 SVGAGI. This CDR3 is 14 amino acids long.